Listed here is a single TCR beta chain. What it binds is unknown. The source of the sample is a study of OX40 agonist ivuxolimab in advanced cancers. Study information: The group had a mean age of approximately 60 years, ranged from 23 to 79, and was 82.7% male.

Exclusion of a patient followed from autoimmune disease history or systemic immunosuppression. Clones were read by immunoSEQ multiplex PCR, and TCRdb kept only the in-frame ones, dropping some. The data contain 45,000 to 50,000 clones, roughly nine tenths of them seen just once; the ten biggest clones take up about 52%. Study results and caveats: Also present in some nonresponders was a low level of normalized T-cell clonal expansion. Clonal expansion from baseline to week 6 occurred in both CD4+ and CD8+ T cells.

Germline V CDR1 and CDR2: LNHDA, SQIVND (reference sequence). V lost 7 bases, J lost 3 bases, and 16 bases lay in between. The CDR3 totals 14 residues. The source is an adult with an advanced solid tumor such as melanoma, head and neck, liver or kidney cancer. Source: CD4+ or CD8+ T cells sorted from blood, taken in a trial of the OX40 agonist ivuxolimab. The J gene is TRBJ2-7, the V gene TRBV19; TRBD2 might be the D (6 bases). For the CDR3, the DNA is TGTGCCAGTACAAGGGACTCCCTTGTCTACGAGCAGTACTTC. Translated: CASTRDSLVYEQYF.